This TCR beta chain comes out of a study of cytomegalovirus exposure and HLA in healthy donors. General observations from the study: Follow-up analysis found HLA locus-dependent TCR association rates, highest for DRB1 and lowest for HLA-C. A later analysis linked a missense variant in DCLRE1C to the trimming of TCR beta V and J genes. Researchers catalogued around 150 TCR beta chains as cytomegalovirus-associated.

Researchers ran the PCR with 60 Vbeta and 13 Jbeta primers. The table came from immunoSEQ multiplex PCR; TCRdb's copy has only in-frame clones and leaves some out. The sample includes roughly 200,000 clones, 77% seen only once; the top ten take roughly 3.6%. The length of the CDR3 is 17 residues. Trimming took 2 bases from V and 0 from J, leaving 13 bases between them. The germline V gene encodes CDR1 SEHNR and CDR2 FQNEAQ (reference sequence). A word on this clone: Antigen: not known.

This clonotype originated in a woman aged 55-69 years in good health and CMV-seropositive. The source material was PBMCs. The chain joins TRBV7-9 to TRBJ1-4; maybe TRBD1 (6 bases). CDR3 region: CASSLLTGPATNEKLFF. For the CDR3, the DNA is TGTGCCAGCAGCTTATTAACAGGGCCTGCAACTAATGAAAAACTGTTTTTT.